Each of the 27 T cell receptor beta chains below was sequenced from the same sample in a study of technical replicates of blood from a handful of donors. Assay: immunoSEQ multiplex PCR; the TCRdb copy retains only in-frame clones and omits some. The sample has more than 50,000 clones; more than 75% are singletons. The sequenced sample was PBMCs. These receptors were taken from a human donor in good health. Some clones in this sample may be carry-over from other donors' samples.

The chain joins TRBV7-9 to TRBJ2-3, with 8 positions matching TRBD2. V was pared by 4 bases and J by 5 bases, with 8 bases of the junction left unmatched. Germline CDR1 is SEHNR and CDR2 is FQNEAQ (reference sequence). The CDR3 covers 15 residues. The CDR3 spells CASSSASGRQDTQYF. The CDR3 DNA is TGTGCCAGCAGCTCCGCTAGCGGGCGGCAAGATACGCAGTATTTT. The full variable domain, completed using reference TRBV7-9 and TRBJ2-3, is DTGVSQNPRHKITKRGQNVTFRCDPISEHNRLYWYRQTLGQGPEFLTYFQNEAQLEKSRLLSDRFSAERPKGSFSTLEIQRTEQGDSAMYLCASSSASGRQDTQYFGPGTRLTVL.

The chain links TRBV6-5 to TRBJ1-3, with D possibly TRBD1 on 5 matching bases. The CDR3 consists of 15 residues. Deletions cut 2 bases from V and 2 bases from J, with 10 bases between. Germline CDR1 reads MNHEY; CDR2 reads SVGAGI. As DNA, the CDR3 is TGTGCCAGCAGTTACGTGGGGGGAGCTGGAAACACCATATATTTT. Its translation is CASSYVGGAGNTIYF.

This chain uses TRBV4-3 with TRBJ2-1, with D possibly matching TRBD2 (6 bases). The germline V and J ends were trimmed by 1 base and 7 bases, with 14 bases remaining between them. Germline values: CDR1 LGHNA, CDR2 YSLEER. The CDR3 extends over 15 amino acids. CDR3 amino acids: CASSQGTGVGNEQFF. For the CDR3, the DNA is TGCGCCAGCAGCCAAGGGACGGGAGTTGGGAATGAGCAGTTCTTC.

The genes are TRBV4-2 and TRBJ2-3; 10 positions agree with TRBD2. V was clipped by 1 base and J by 4 bases; unmatched bases: 2. This CDR3 is 15 amino acids long. Germline lookup yields CDR1 LGHNA and CDR2 YNFKEQ. The CDR3, as DNA: TGTGCCAGCAGCCAAGGAGCGGGGGGGGCAGATACGCAGTATTTT. Protein sequence: CASSQGAGGADTQYF.

V is TRBV7-9 and J is TRBJ1-5; D gene unclear. The CDR3 totals 15 residues. Trimming took 1 base from V and 3 from J, leaving 10 bases between them. Germline V CDR1 and CDR2: SEHNR, FQNEAQ (reference sequence). The CDR3 reads CASSLGSGDNQPQHF. CDR3 sequence (DNA): TGTGCCAGCAGCTTAGGGTCAGGTGACAATCAGCCCCAGCATTTT.

The chain has TRBV5-7 and TRBJ2-7; 7 nucleotides match TRBD1. TRBV5-7 is marked as an open reading frame, function uncertain. Trimming took 5 bases from V and 6 from J; bases not matched to a gene: 17. The CDR3 extends over 16 amino acids. The CDR3 bases are TGTGCCAGCAGGCACAGGGGAAGATTGACTCGAGGCGAGCAGTACTTC. Translating gives CASRHRGRLTRGEQYF.

This clone was seen a few times. The V gene is TRBV4-1, the J gene TRBJ1-4, with D possibly matching TRBD1 (5 bases). There are 13 residues in the CDR3. The germline CDR1 and CDR2 sequences are MGHRA and YSYEKL. Trimming took off 4 bases at V and 6 bases at J, with 9 bases between the two ends. CDR3 region: CASSPLGDEKLFF. The CDR3 region has the DNA TGCGCCAGCAGCCCGCTAGGGGATGAAAAACTGTTTTTT.

The chain recombines TRBV4-3 with TRBJ2-2; D gene ambiguous. Deletions cut 4 bases from V and 4 bases from J, with 10 bases between. Germline lookup yields CDR1 LGHNA and CDR2 YSLEER. The CDR3 is made up of 14 amino acids. In DNA, the CDR3 is TGCGCCAGCAGCCGCACATACACCACCGGGGAGCTGTTTTTT. It yields the protein CASSRTYTTGELFF.

The J gene is TRBJ2-5, the V gene TRBV2, with TRBD1 matching over 11 bases. Germline values: CDR1 SNHLY, CDR2 FYNNEI. The CDR3 is made up of 15 amino acids. V trimming: 5 bases; J trimming: 1 base; junction bases outside the gene matches: 3. The CDR3 nucleotides are TGTGCCAGCAGTCAAGGACAGGGGGCCCAAGAGACCCAGTACTTC. This gives the protein CASSQGQGAQETQYF.

The chain recombines TRBV9 with TRBJ1-2; possible D gene TRBD1, 5 bases. Germline CDR1 SGDLS, CDR2 YYNGEE. The germline V and J ends were trimmed by 0 bases and 7 bases, with 7 bases remaining between them. This CDR3 spans 12 amino acids. The CDR3 spells CASSVVRGGYTF. The CDR3 DNA follows: TGTGCCAGCAGCGTAGTAAGGGGTGGCTACACCTTC.

The table lists this clone with a count of one. The rearrangement uses TRBV5-1 and TRBJ1-6; possibly TRBD1 for D (5 bases). The CDR3 has 15 amino acids. Germline CDR1 SGHRS, CDR2 YFSETQ. V lost 4 bases, J lost 10 bases, and 18 bases lay in between. The CDR3 loop is CASSRSYSGSSPLHF. The CDR3 DNA reads TGCGCCAGCAGCCGTAGCTACTCAGGGTCATCACCCCTCCACTTT.

The V call is TRBV6-5, the J call TRBJ1-2; D is uncertain. V was cut by 0 bases and J by 2 bases, with 7 bases left in between. The germline CDR1 and CDR2 sequences are MNHEY and SVGAGI. This CDR3 region has 14 residues. CDR3 loop: CASSYSWQNYGYTF. CDR3 DNA: TGTGCCAGCAGTTACTCGTGGCAGAACTATGGCTACACCTTC.

The rearrangement joins TRBV2 to TRBJ1-5, with TRBD1 as a possible D gene (5 bases). V was pared by 3 bases and J by 1 base, with 7 bases between. The CDR3 has 14 amino acids. In germline, CDR1 is SNHLY, CDR2 FYNNEI. DNA for the CDR3: TGTGCCAGCAGTGAGGGGCGGAGCAATCAGCCCCAGCATTTT. It yields the protein CASSEGRSNQPQHF.

The V gene is TRBV9, the J gene TRBJ2-4, with D possibly matching TRBD2 (6 bases). CDR3 size: 16 residues. CDR1 is SGDLS, CDR2 YYNGEE, per germline. V shed 3 bases and J shed 7 bases, with 20 bases lying between them. The CDR3 coding sequence is TGTGCCAGCAGCGCCCAGACGGGCGGGGCTGGGAACATTCAGTACTTC. Its translation: CASSAQTGGAGNIQYF.

This clone has only one observation. The chain joins TRBV2 to TRBJ2-5; D possibly corresponds to TRBD2 (5 bases). Germline V gene lookup returns CDR1 SNHLY and CDR2 FYNNEI. Trimming pared 8 bases from V and 5 bases from J, leaving 12 bases between. The CDR3 sequence is 12 residues long. DNA of the CDR3: TGTGCCAGCCTAAGAACGGGGGAGACCCAGTACTTC. This gives the protein CASLRTGETQYF.

The table lists this clone with a count of one. The chain carries TRBV21-1 and TRBJ2-3; TRBD1, the table's D call, lacks a check against the DNA. TRBV21-1 is a pseudogene locus. The CDR3 is 17 amino acids. CDR3 in DNA: TGTGCCAGCAGCAGAAACAGACAGGGCTCTAGCACAGATACGCAGTATTTT. Translated: CASSRNRQGSSTDTQYF.

The chain combines TRBV6-5 with TRBJ1-6, with a weak D call TRBD1 (6 bases). V was trimmed by 2 bases and J by 7 bases, leaving 12 bases between them. This CDR3 comprises 15 residues. Germline loops: CDR1 MNHEY, CDR2 SVGAGI. The CDR3 DNA is TGTGCCAGCAGTTACGGGTGGACAGAGAATTCACCCCTCCACTTT. The encoded protein is CASSYGWTENSPLHF.

The sample holds one count of this clone. The chain couples TRBV4-1 to TRBJ2-2, with a tentative D call TRBD1 (5 bases). The CDR3 covers 17 residues. V was clipped by 3 bases and J by 2 bases, with 16 bases between them. Per germline, CDR1 MGHRA and CDR2 YSYEKL. The CDR3: CASSHLVAGLNTGELFF. The CDR3 nucleotides are TGCGCCAGCAGCCACCTGGTGGCAGGGCTAAACACCGGGGAGCTGTTTTTT.

This sequence joins TRBV4-3 and TRBJ2-3; D may be TRBD2 (5 bases). The length of the CDR3 is 15 residues. V was pared by 0 bases and J by 7 bases, with 14 bases between. Germline CDR1 LGHNA, CDR2 YSLEER. This chain's CDR3 is CASSQESGPRNTQYF. Written as DNA, the CDR3 is TGCGCCAGCAGCCAAGAAAGCGGTCCGAGGAATACGCAGTATTTT.

In this sample, this clone turned up once. V gene TRBV7-2 combines with J gene TRBJ2-2; 15 nucleotides match TRBD2. V lost 5 bases to trimming and J lost 4 bases; unmatched junction nucleotides: 11. Germline V gene data show CDR1 as SGHTA and CDR2 as FQGNSA. This CDR3 spans 19 amino acids. CDR3: CASSLNGLAGGARTGELFF. Here the CDR3 DNA reads TGTGCCAGCAGCCTCAATGGACTAGCGGGAGGGGCGCGCACCGGGGAGCTGTTTTTT.

This clone was detected a few times. The chain uses TRBV18 and TRBJ1-1; TRBD1 agrees at 9 bases. The CDR3 is 14 residues long. V gave up 4 bases and J gave up 4 bases; unmatched junction bases: 4. Germline lookup yields CDR1 KGHSH and CDR2 LQKENI. This chain's CDR3 is CASSQGQGGTEAFF. DNA for the CDR3: TGTGCCAGCTCACAGGGACAGGGTGGCACTGAAGCTTTCTTT.

This chain's CDR3 is CAIREGGSTEAFF. CDR3 DNA sequence: TGTGCCATCAGGGAAGGGGGATCCACTGAAGCTTTCTTT. The rearrangement links TRBV10-3 to TRBJ1-1, with a weak D call TRBD1 (6 bases). V was trimmed by 6 bases and J by 4 bases, leaving 12 bases between them. Germline values: CDR1 ENHRY, CDR2 SYGVKD. The CDR3 sequence is 13 residues long.

The V and J genes are TRBV7-2 and TRBJ2-1; a possible D gene is TRBD2 (6 bases). V lost 6 bases to trimming and J lost 5 bases, with 17 bases between them. The CDR3 is made up of 15 amino acids. Germline CDR1 is SGHTA and CDR2 is FQGNSA. CDR3 sequence: CASSQQSSDNNEQFF. CDR3 nucleotides: TGTGCCAGCAGTCAACAGTCTAGCGACAACAATGAGCAGTTCTTC.

The chain employs TRBV15 and TRBJ2-1; 9 bases align to TRBD1. This CDR3 spans 15 amino acids. Unmatched junction bases numbered 8, after V lost 8 bases and J lost 3 bases. Per the germline V gene, CDR1 is LNHNV and CDR2 is YYDKDF (reference sequence). The CDR3 DNA sequence: TGTGCCACCCGTGGGGGGGACAGGGACTACAATGAGCAGTTCTTC. This sequence encodes CATRGGDRDYNEQFF.

The chain combines TRBV6-1 with TRBJ1-5; tentatively, D is TRBD1 (5 bases). The CDR3 extends over 16 amino acids. Germline V gene data show CDR1 as MNHNS and CDR2 as SASEGT. V was cut by 4 bases and J by 0 bases, with 13 bases left in between. The CDR3 sequence: CASSAARQYSNQPQHF. The CDR3 region has the DNA TGTGCCAGCAGTGCCGCTCGACAGTATAGCAATCAGCCCCAGCATTTT.

The chain couples TRBV9 to TRBJ2-7; TRBD2 aligns across 8 bases. V shed 4 bases, J shed 3 bases, and the junction held 3 bases outside the gene matches. Germline V lookup: CDR1 SGDLS, CDR2 YYNGEE. The CDR3 sequence is 13 residues long. In nucleotides, the CDR3 is TGTGCCAGCAGCCTGGGACTAGGCTACGAGCAGTACTTC. Translation gives CASSLGLGYEQYF.

V gene TRBV6-6 combines with J gene TRBJ2-2; D perhaps matches TRBD2 (6 bases). The V end lost 0 bases, the J end lost 5 bases, and 7 bases lay between the germline ends. CDR1 is MNHNY, CDR2 SVGAGI, per germline (reference sequence). This CDR3 is 14 amino acids long. The CDR3 DNA reads TGTGCCAGCAGTTACTCGGGGGGAACCGGGGAGCTGTTTTTT. It is translated as CASSYSGGTGELFF.